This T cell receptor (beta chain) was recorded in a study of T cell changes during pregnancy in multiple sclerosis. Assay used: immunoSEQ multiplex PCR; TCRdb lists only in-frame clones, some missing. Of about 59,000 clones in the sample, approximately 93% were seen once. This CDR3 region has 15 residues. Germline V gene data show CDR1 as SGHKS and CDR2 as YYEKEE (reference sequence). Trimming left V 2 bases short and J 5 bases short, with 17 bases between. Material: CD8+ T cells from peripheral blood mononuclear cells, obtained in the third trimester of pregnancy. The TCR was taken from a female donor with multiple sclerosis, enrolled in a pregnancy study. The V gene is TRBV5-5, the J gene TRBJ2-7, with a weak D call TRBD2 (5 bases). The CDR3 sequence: CASSLTTQAGDEQYF. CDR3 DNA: TGTGCCAGCAGCTTAACCACCCAGGCCGGGGACGAGCAGTACTTC.